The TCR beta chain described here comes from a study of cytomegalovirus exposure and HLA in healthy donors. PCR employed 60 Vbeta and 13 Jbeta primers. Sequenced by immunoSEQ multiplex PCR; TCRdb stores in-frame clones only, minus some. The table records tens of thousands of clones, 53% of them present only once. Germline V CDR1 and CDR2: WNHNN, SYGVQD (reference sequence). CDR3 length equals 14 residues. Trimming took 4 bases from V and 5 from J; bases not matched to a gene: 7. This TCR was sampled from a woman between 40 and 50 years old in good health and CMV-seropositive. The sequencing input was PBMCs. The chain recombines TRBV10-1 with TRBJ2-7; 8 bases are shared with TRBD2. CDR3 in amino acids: CASSAVSGDDEQYF. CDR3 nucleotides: TGCGCCAGCAGTGCTGTTAGCGGGGACGACGAGCAGTACTTC.